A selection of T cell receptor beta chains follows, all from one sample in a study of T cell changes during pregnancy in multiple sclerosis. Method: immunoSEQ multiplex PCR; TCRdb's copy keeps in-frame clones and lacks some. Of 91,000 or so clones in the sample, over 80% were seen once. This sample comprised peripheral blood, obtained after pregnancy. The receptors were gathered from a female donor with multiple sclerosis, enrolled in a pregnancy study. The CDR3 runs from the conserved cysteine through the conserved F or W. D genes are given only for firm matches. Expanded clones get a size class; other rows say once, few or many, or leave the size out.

cdr3_nt: TGTGCCAGCAGCGAATACTACTCCCTAGAGACCCAGTACTTC
cdr3_aa: CASSEYYSLETQYF
j_call: TRBJ2-5
d_call: -
clone_size: -
v_call: TRBV7-7

cdr3_nt: TGTGCCAGCAGCTTGGGAGGTAGCGGGGGGGCCGGAGCAGATACGCAGTATTTT
cdr3_aa: CASSLGGSGGAGADTQYF
j_call: TRBJ2-3
d_call: TRBD2
clone_size: once
v_call: TRBV5-4

cdr3_nt: TGTGCCAGCAGCTTAGTCTCGGGAGGGCCTGGTAATGAGCAGTTCTTC
cdr3_aa: CASSLVSGGPGNEQFF
j_call: TRBJ2-1
d_call: TRBD2
clone_size: once
v_call: TRBV13

cdr3_nt: TGTGCCAGCAGCGTAGACAGTGATCAGCCCCAGCATTTT
cdr3_aa: CASSVDSDQPQHF
j_call: TRBJ1-5
d_call: -
clone_size: -
v_call: TRBV5-4

cdr3_nt: TGCGCCAGCAGCCGCAGCCCCGGACAGGCGCCGAGGAACACCGGGGAGCTGTTTTTT
cdr3_aa: CASSRSPGQAPRNTGELFF
j_call: TRBJ2-2
d_call: TRBD1
clone_size: -
v_call: TRBV4-3

cdr3_nt: TGTGCCAGTAGTATAACAGGTTCCCGCACCGGGGAGCTGTTTTTT
cdr3_aa: CASSITGSRTGELFF
j_call: TRBJ2-2
d_call: -
clone_size: -
v_call: TRBV19

cdr3_nt: TGTGCCAGCAGCGACATGACTAGCGGGAACTACGAGCAGTACTTC
cdr3_aa: CASSDMTSGNYEQYF
j_call: TRBJ2-7
d_call: TRBD2
clone_size: -
v_call: TRBV27

cdr3_nt: TGTGCCAGCAGCTTAGATGCCGAGAGCACAGATACGCAGTATTTT
cdr3_aa: CASSLDAESTDTQYF
j_call: TRBJ2-3
d_call: -
clone_size: -
v_call: TRBV7-6

cdr3_nt: TGTGCCAGCAGCCTAGGACTAGCGGGGGGCACAGATACGCAGTATTTT
cdr3_aa: CASSLGLAGGTDTQYF
j_call: TRBJ2-3
d_call: TRBD2
clone_size: -
v_call: TRBV7-7

cdr3_nt: TGTGCCAGTAGATTTAGGGGATTTAACACCGGGGAGCTGTTTTTT
cdr3_aa: CASRFRGFNTGELFF
j_call: TRBJ2-2
d_call: -
clone_size: -
v_call: TRBV19

cdr3_nt: TGTGCCAGCAGCCTCACAGGCCTCTATGGCTACACCTTC
cdr3_aa: CASSLTGLYGYTF
j_call: TRBJ1-2
d_call: -
clone_size: -
v_call: TRBV7-2

cdr3_nt: TGTGCCAGCACTCAAGTCCGGGAAGAGACCCAGTACTTC
cdr3_aa: CASTQVREETQYF
j_call: TRBJ2-5
d_call: -
clone_size: -
v_call: TRBV2

cdr3_nt: TGTGCCAGCAGCTCGGAAACCGGGACAGAGACTGAAGCTTTCTTT
cdr3_aa: CASSSETGTETEAFF
j_call: TRBJ1-1
d_call: TRBD1
clone_size: -
v_call: TRBV5-6

cdr3_nt: TGCGCCAGCAGCCAACGGGACAGGGGGCAGCGCTGGGAGGAGCTGTTTTTT
cdr3_aa: CASSQRDRGQRWEELFF
j_call: TRBJ2-2
d_call: TRBD1
clone_size: -
v_call: TRBV4-1

cdr3_nt: TGTGCCTGGAGTGTTACAGGGATAGAGACCCAGTACTTC
cdr3_aa: CAWSVTGIETQYF
j_call: TRBJ2-5
d_call: -
clone_size: -
v_call: TRBV30

cdr3_nt: TGTGCCAGCAGGATAGGAGAGGACAGGGGTTATGGCTACACCTTC
cdr3_aa: CASRIGEDRGYGYTF
j_call: TRBJ1-2
d_call: TRBD1
clone_size: few
v_call: TRBV6-1

cdr3_nt: TGTGCCAGCAGCTTAGGCGGTTACGAGCAGTACTTC
cdr3_aa: CASSLGGYEQYF
j_call: TRBJ2-7
d_call: -
clone_size: -
v_call: TRBV13

cdr3_nt: TGTGCCAGCTCCCCAGGACTAGCGGGAGCAGCAGATACGCAGTATTTT
cdr3_aa: CASSPGLAGAADTQYF
j_call: TRBJ2-3
d_call: TRBD2
clone_size: -
v_call: TRBV18

cdr3_nt: TGTGCCAGCAGATCGGACGCCAGGGACTCTGGAAACACCATATATTTT
cdr3_aa: CASRSDARDSGNTIYF
j_call: TRBJ1-3
d_call: -
clone_size: -
v_call: TRBV11-2

cdr3_nt: TGTGCCAGCGGGTGGGGGGGCGCGTCCTACGAGCAGTACTTC
cdr3_aa: CASGWGGASYEQYF
j_call: TRBJ2-7
d_call: -
clone_size: -
v_call: TRBV27

cdr3_nt: TGCGCCAGCAGCGTACCAGCGTACAATGAGCAGTTCTTC
cdr3_aa: CASSVPAYNEQFF
j_call: TRBJ2-1
d_call: -
clone_size: few
v_call: TRBV5-1

cdr3_nt: TGTGCCAGCAGCTTGGGGGGAGGGGATTCACCCCTCCACTTT
cdr3_aa: CASSLGGGDSPLHF
j_call: TRBJ1-6
d_call: -
clone_size: -
v_call: TRBV5-4

cdr3_nt: TGCGCCAGCAGTGAGGTAGCGGGGGTTGAGACCCAGTACTTC
cdr3_aa: CASSEVAGVETQYF
j_call: TRBJ2-5
d_call: TRBD2
clone_size: once
v_call: TRBV5-1

cdr3_nt: TGTGCCAGTAGTACCCCGCAGGGGCATTACACTGAAGCTTTCTTT
cdr3_aa: CASSTPQGHYTEAFF
j_call: TRBJ1-1
d_call: -
clone_size: -
v_call: TRBV19

cdr3_nt: TGCAGCGCAAGGGACACCGATCAGCCCCAGCATTTT
cdr3_aa: CSARDTDQPQHF
j_call: TRBJ1-5
d_call: -
clone_size: -
v_call: TRBV29-1

cdr3_nt: TGTGCCAGCTCAGCCGGGACAGGGGGCTTTAATGAGCAGTTCTTC
cdr3_aa: CASSAGTGGFNEQFF
j_call: TRBJ2-1
d_call: TRBD1
clone_size: -
v_call: TRBV18

cdr3_nt: TGTGCCAGCAGCTTGCAGGGATCCCCAGATACGCAGTATTTT
cdr3_aa: CASSLQGSPDTQYF
j_call: TRBJ2-3
d_call: -
clone_size: -
v_call: TRBV5-8

cdr3_nt: TGTGCCAGCAGTTACTCGGTCACAGGGCACAATCAGCCCCAGCATTTT
cdr3_aa: CASSYSVTGHNQPQHF
j_call: TRBJ1-5
d_call: -
clone_size: -
v_call: TRBV6-5

cdr3_nt: TGTGCCAGCAGTTTTTTTCTCGGGGATTATGGCTACACCTTC
cdr3_aa: CASSFFLGDYGYTF
j_call: TRBJ1-2
d_call: -
clone_size: -
v_call: TRBV6-6

cdr3_nt: TGTGCCAGCAGCCCAGGTCCCGGCGGGAGAACCTACAATGAGCAGTTCTTC
cdr3_aa: CASSPGPGGRTYNEQFF
j_call: TRBJ2-1
d_call: TRBD2
clone_size: -
v_call: TRBV7-6

cdr3_nt: TGCAGTGCTAGAGAACAATATGGCTACACCTTC
cdr3_aa: CSAREQYGYTF
j_call: TRBJ1-2
d_call: -
clone_size: -
v_call: TRBV20-1

cdr3_nt: TGTGCCAGCAGCTTAGGCCCAGGATTCTACGAGCAGTACTTC
cdr3_aa: CASSLGPGFYEQYF
j_call: TRBJ2-7
d_call: -
clone_size: once
v_call: TRBV7-8

cdr3_nt: TGCGCCAGCAGTCGGGCTCAGCCCCAGCATTTT
cdr3_aa: CASSRAQPQHF
j_call: TRBJ1-5
d_call: -
clone_size: -
v_call: TRBV23-1

cdr3_nt: TGTGCCAGCAGCTTAGTAGAAGGGACAGGGATCTATGGCTACACCTTC
cdr3_aa: CASSLVEGTGIYGYTF
j_call: TRBJ1-2
d_call: TRBD1
clone_size: -
v_call: TRBV7-8

cdr3_nt: TGTGCTAGTGGTCGGGATAATAATGAGCAGTTCTTC
cdr3_aa: CASGRDNNEQFF
j_call: TRBJ2-1
d_call: -
clone_size: -
v_call: TRBV12-5

cdr3_nt: TGCAGCGTCGAAACGACAGGGGGGCCCACAGATACGCAGTATTTT
cdr3_aa: CSVETTGGPTDTQYF
j_call: TRBJ2-3
d_call: TRBD1
clone_size: -
v_call: TRBV29-1